The subject of this entry is one T cell receptor beta chain. The data belong to a study of T cells after posttransplantation cyclophosphamide. Control samples came 1 year after myeloablative marrow transplants with methotrexate plus calcineurin inhibitor. Trimming removed 0 bases from V and 3 bases from J, with 13 bases in between. Germline CDR1 ENHRY, CDR2 SYGVKD. The CDR3 is 16 amino acids. Produced via immunoSEQ multiplex PCR; TCRdb's table is partial and in-frame only. The repertoire consists of 15,000 to 20,000 clones, with 85% occurring once and the leading ten covering around 30%. The sequenced sample was PBMCs, obtained after allogeneic stem cell transplant with calcineurin inhibitor and methotrexate. J is TRBJ2-3 and V is TRBV10-3, with a weak D call TRBD2 (5 bases). The source is a female patient aged 18 to 29 who received an allogeneic stem cell transplant from an unrelated donor, was CMV-positive, and had acute and chronic GVHD. Some T cells may be supplied by the graft donor. This chain's CDR3 is CAISESIGVRTDTQYF. The DNA for the CDR3 is TGTGCCATCAGTGAGTCGATCGGGGTTCGTACAGATACGCAGTATTTT.